The 8 T cell receptor beta chains below all came from one sample that was sequenced in a study of regulatory T cells in long-lasting Graves disease. iRepertoire HTBI primers and Arm-PCR of CDR3 regions built TCR beta libraries. MiXCR was run by TCRdb on the multiplex PCR reads, yielding one entry per CDR3 protein. The sample lists hundreds of thousands of distinct CDR3 sequences; roughly 15% were seen once. Sample time point: newly diagnosed GD, antithyroid drugs for less than 3 months. Extracted PBMC RNA gave rise to the TCR library. Separately, the same data were catalogued under a study of T cells in Graves' hyperthyroidism and ophthalmopathy.

The material sequenced was peripheral blood mononuclear cells (PBMCs), taken at new diagnosis, from a patient treated with antithyroid drugs. These receptor sequences come from a woman aged 30 to 39 with Graves disease.

The gene calls are TRBV20-1 and TRBJ2-7; D possibly matches TRBD1 or TRBD2 (6 bases each). The CDR3 covers 13 residues. The V end was cut by 8 bases, the J end by 2 bases, with 16 bases between. Germline V lookup: CDR1 DFQATT, CDR2 SNEGSKA (reference sequence). CDR3 region: CSQQGLPAYEQYF. The CDR3 DNA is TGCAGTCAACAGGGACTTCCCGCCTACGAGCAGTACTTC.

The V and J genes are TRBV6-1 and TRBJ2-1; D remains unclear. The CDR3 spans 14 residues. Trimming cost V 6 bases and J 2 bases, with 11 bases left between them. CDR1 and CDR2 from the germline V gene are MNHNS and SASEGT. CDR3 sequence (DNA): TGTGCCAGCAGCGCCCTAGGGCCCTACAATGAGCAGTTCTTC. Translating gives CASSALGPYNEQFF.

This clonotype was counted a few times. It may be a read error: a sequence one base away is much more abundant. This CDR3 fails to terminate in the conserved phenylalanine or tryptophan, so it likely reflects a read error. The chain joins TRBV28 to TRBJ2-2, with 10 positions matching TRBD1. The germline gives CDR1 MDHEN, CDR2 SYDVKM. After removal of 4 bases from V and 4 bases from J, the junction contained 9 bases not matched to a gene. This CDR3 has 17 residues. CDR3 sequence reads: CASSSRQGALSTGELFS. CDR3 bases: TGTGCCAGCAGTTCACGACAGGGGGCTCTAAGCACCGGGGAGCTGTTTTCT.

The chain recombines TRBV28 with TRBJ1-3; no definite D call. Trimming cost V 5 bases and J 0 bases, with 8 bases left between them. The CDR3 has 14 amino acids. Germline lookup yields CDR1 MDHEN and CDR2 SYDVKM. The DNA of the CDR3 is TGTGCCAGCAGTATGGCGGCCTCTGGAAACACCATATATTTT. Residues: CASSMAASGNTIYF.

This clonotype was seen repeatedly, ten times or more. The chain uses TRBV27 and TRBJ1-5; 8 nucleotides match TRBD1. This CDR3 has 13 amino acids. Trimming at V came to 6 bases and at J to 13 bases, leaving 11 bases not matched to a gene. CDR1 MNHEY and CDR2 SMNVEV come from the germline V gene (reference sequence). CDR3 sequence (DNA): TGTGCCAGCAGGCTACAGGGGGGATATATACAGCATTTT. Translation gives CASRLQGGYIQHF.

The chain is built from TRBV30 and TRBJ1-5; a possible D gene is TRBD1 (5 bases). Germline V gives CDR1 GTSNPN, CDR2 SVGIG (reference sequence). This CDR3 contains 17 residues. Trimming removed 3 bases at V and 3 bases at J, with 21 bases between. The CDR3 protein is CAWRSSGSLRFNQPQHF. The CDR3 DNA is TGTGCCTGGAGGTCATCAGGGTCCCTCCGTTTCAATCAGCCCCAGCATTTT.

This clonotype has ten or more counts. V gene TRBV28 combines with J gene TRBJ1-1; D is unresolved. Germline V gives CDR1 MDHEN, CDR2 SYDVKM. The V and J ends lost 2 bases and 1 base respectively, with 14 bases between them. The CDR3 covers 16 residues. CDR3 amino acids: CASSLSTLEGNTEAFF. The CDR3 nucleotides read TGTGCCAGCAGTTTAAGTACTCTCGAGGGGAACACTGAAGCTTTCTTT. Variable domain in full (rest from reference TRBV28 and TRBJ1-1): DVKVTQSSRYLVKRTGEKVFLECVQDMDHENMFWYRQDPGLGLRLIYFSYDVKMKEKGDIPEGYSVSREKKERFSLILESASTNQTSMYLCASSLSTLEGNTEAFFGQGTRLTVV.

This clonotype came up a few times. The chain employs TRBV30 and TRBJ1-4; no firm D call. V gave up 1 base and J gave up 10 bases, with 16 bases separating them. The germline V gene encodes CDR1 GTSNPN and CDR2 SVGIG (reference sequence). The CDR3 covers 14 residues. The chain's CDR3 is CAWSGPYPRTKLFF. The CDR3 coding sequence is TGTGCCTGGAGTGGACCCTACCCGCGGACAAAACTGTTTTTT.